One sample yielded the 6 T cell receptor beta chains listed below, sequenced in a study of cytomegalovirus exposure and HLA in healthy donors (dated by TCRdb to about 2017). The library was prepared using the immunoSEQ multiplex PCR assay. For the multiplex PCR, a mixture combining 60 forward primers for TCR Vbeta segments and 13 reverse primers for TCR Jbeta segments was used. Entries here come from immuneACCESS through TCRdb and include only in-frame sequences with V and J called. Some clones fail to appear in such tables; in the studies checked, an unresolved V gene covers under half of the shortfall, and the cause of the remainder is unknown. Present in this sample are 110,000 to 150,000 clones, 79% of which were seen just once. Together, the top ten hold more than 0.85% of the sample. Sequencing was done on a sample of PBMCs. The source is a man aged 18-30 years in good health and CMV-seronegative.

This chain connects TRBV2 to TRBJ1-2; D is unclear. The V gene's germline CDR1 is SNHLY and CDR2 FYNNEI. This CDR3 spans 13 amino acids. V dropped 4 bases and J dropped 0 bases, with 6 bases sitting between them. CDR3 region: CASSAGTNYGYTF. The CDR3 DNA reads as TGTGCCAGCAGTGCCGGGACTAACTATGGCTACACCTTC.

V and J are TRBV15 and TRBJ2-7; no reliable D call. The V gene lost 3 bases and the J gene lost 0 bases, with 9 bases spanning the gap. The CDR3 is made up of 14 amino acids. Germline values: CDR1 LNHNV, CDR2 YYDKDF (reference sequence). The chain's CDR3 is CATSSGLGSYEQYF. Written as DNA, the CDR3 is TGTGCCACCAGCAGTGGGCTCGGCTCCTACGAGCAGTACTTC.

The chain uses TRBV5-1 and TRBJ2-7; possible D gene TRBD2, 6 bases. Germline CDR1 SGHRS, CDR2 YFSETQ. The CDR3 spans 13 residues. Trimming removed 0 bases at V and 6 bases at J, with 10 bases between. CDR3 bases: TGCGCCAGCAGCTTGGCCGGAGGGTTCGAGCAGTACTTC. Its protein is CASSLAGGFEQYF.

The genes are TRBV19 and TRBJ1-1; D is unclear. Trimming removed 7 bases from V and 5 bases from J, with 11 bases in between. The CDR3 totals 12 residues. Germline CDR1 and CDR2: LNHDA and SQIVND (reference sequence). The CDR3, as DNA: TGTGCCAGTAAAGGTTGGAGGACTGAAGCTTTCTTT. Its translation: CASKGWRTEAFF.

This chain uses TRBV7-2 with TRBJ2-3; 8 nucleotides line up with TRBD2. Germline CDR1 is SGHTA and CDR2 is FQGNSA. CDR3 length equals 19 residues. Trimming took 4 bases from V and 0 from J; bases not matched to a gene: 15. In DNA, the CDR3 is TGTGCCAGCAGCTCGCCTCTACTAGCGGTTATTTCTAGCACAGATACGCAGTATTTT. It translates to CASSSPLLAVISSTDTQYF.

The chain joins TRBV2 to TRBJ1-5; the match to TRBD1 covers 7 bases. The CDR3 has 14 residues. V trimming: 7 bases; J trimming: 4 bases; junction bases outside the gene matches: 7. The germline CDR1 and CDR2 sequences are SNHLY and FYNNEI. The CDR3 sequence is CASTSGTENQPQHF. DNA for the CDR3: TGTGCCAGCACCTCCGGGACAGAGAATCAGCCCCAGCATTTT.